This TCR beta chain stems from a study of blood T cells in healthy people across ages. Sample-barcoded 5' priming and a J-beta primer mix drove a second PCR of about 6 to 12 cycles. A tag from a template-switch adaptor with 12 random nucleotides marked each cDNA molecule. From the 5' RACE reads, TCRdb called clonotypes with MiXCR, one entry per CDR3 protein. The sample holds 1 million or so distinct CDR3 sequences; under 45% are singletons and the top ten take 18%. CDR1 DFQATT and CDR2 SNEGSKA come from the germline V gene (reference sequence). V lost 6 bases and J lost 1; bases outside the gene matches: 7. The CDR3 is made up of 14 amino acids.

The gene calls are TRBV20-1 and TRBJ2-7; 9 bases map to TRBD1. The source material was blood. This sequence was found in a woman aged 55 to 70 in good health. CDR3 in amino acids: CSARWGTGSYEQYF. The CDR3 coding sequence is TGCAGTGCCCGGTGGGGGACAGGGTCCTACGAGCAGTACTTC.